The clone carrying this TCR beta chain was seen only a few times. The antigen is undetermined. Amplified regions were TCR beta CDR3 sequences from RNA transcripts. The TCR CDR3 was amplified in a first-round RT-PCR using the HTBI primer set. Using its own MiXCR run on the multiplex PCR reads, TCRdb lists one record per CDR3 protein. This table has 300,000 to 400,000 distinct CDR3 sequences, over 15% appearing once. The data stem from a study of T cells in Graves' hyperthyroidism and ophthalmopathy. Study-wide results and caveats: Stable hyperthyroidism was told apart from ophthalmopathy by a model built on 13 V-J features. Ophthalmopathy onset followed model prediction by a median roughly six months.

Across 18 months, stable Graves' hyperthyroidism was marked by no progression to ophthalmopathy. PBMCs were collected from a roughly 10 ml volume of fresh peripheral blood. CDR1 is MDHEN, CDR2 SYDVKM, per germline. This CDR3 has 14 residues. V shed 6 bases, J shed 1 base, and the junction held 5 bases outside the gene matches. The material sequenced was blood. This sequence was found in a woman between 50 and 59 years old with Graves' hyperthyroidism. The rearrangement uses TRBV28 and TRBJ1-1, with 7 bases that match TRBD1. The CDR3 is CASRLGQENTEAFF. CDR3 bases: TGTGCCAGCAGACTCGGACAGGAGAACACTGAAGCTTTCTTT.